This T cell receptor (beta chain) was retrieved from a study of Ad26.COV2.S vaccination and SARS-CoV-2 variants (dated by TCRdb to about 2021). About the full investigation: Donors in the vaccine arm were drawn from COV1001, a multicentre, randomized, double-blind, placebo-controlled phase I-IIa trial testing Ad26.COV2.S in healthy adults. The TCR-sequenced set comprised approximately 32 samples: around 20 Ad26.COV2.S vaccine recipients, 5 placebo recipients and 8 SARS-CoV-2 convalescent individuals. Dosing of Ad26.COV2.S was intramuscular, at either 5x10^10 or 1x10^11 viral particles, delivered as one shot or as two shots spaced 56 days apart. Participants in the trial were split at random into five groups of five each, receiving low-dose or high-dose Ad26.COV2.S once or twice, or else placebo on both occasions. TCRbeta repertoire sequencing served as the tool for gauging how specific and how broad the SARS-CoV-2-reactive T cell receptors were following Ad26.COV2.S vaccination. Investigators remained blinded to trial group allocation during experiments and outcome assessment.

Broad study findings and their caveats: Substantial breadth of spike-specific CD8+ and CD4+ T cell responses was reported after vaccination. Non-spike TCR breadth was comparable between vaccine and placebo recipients, consistent with the vaccine containing only spike. The authors noted that the TCR breadth and depth analyses may have underestimated total T cell responses. Compared with placebo recipients, Ad26.COV2.S recipients showed higher spike-specific TCR breadth (P = 0.0014). The study lacked the statistical power to compare responses across vaccine doses or regimens.

With regard to this clone: Its antigen is unknown. No base quality values were provided; no much bigger clone lies one nucleotide off.

The label giving this sample's treatment or condition can be read as: about 20 received Ad26.COV2.S at low or high dose, single or two shots; roughly five received placebo; per-sample allocation not given. Repertoires of vaccine and placebo recipients were sequenced from samples taken on day 63 after the first injection. Between 29 July and 7 August 2020, Cohort 1b enrolled around 24 adults aged 18-55 years at one site in Boston, USA. Ad26.COV2.S was a replication-incompetent adenovirus type 26 vector expressing a prefusion-stabilized SARS-CoV-2 spike protein from the original Wuhan strain. TCRbeta CDR3 regions were sequenced with the immunoSEQ Assay. After extraction, genomic DNA underwent amplification by bias-controlled multiplex PCR, followed by high-throughput sequencing. Regarding the original processing steps: To quantify the absolute abundance of each unique TCRbeta CDR3 region, sequences were collapsed and filtered. T cell fraction was estimated by normalization of TCRbeta template counts to usable DNA, with usable DNA being measured through amplification of reference genes present in all nucleated cells. Repertoire TCRs were annotated as SARS-CoV-2-specific when V gene, CDR3 amino acid sequence and J gene were exactly matched to a known reactive TCR set. MIRA supplied the reference SARS-CoV-2 TCR set, which was filtered for enrichment in COVID-19-positive ImmuneCODE repertoires so that public or cross-reactive TCRs were removed. Using the MIRA antigens, annotated TCRs were further analysed by specific ORF or by position within an ORF. Breadth was defined as annotated unique rearrangements over total unique productive rearrangements; depth was the summed frequency of those rearrangements. Two-sided Wilcoxon rank-sum tests were used to compare TCR breadth between groups. The clones in this table, taken by TCRdb from immuneACCESS, are in-frame only. Not every clone is retained; where verified, under half of the shortfall comes from an unresolved V gene, and the cause of the rest is unknown. From that table come the V and J calls and clone size; the DNA was used to work out D and trimming. In all, the sample holds roughly 380,000 clones, and about nine tenths of those were seen once. The ten largest account for roughly 3.2% of the sample.

V loses 1 base, J loses 4 bases, and the germline ends lie 11 bases apart. As encoded in the germline V gene, CDR1 is SGHTS while CDR2 is YDEGEE. Including cysteine and phenylalanine, the CDR3 has 14 amino acids. The retained sequence is limited to the CDR3, 42 bases, with the frame set at the first base. Sequenced here: peripheral blood, sampled in a trial of Ad26.COV2.S vaccine versus placebo. The clonotype was recovered from a person between 18 and 65 years old who received the Ad26.COV2.S COVID-19 vaccine or a placebo. Recombination joined TRBV5-8 with TRBJ1-1; the D gene identity is not certain. The nucleotide sequence reads as follows: TGTGCCAGCAGCTTGACCCAGGTGGTCACTGAAGCTTTCTTT. It translates to CASSLTQVVTEAFF.